What follows are 2 T cell receptor beta chains derived from one specimen sequenced in a study of cytomegalovirus exposure and HLA in healthy donors. The study ran its PCR with 60 Vbeta and 13 Jbeta primers. The table came from immunoSEQ multiplex PCR; TCRdb's copy has only in-frame clones and leaves some out. The sample lists 120,000 to 150,000 clones; roughly 81% were seen once. Sequenced: PBMCs. Receptors were obtained from a female donor in good health and CMV-seronegative.

The sample holds a few counts of this clone. The chain is built from TRBV6-5 and TRBJ1-4, with a weak D call TRBD1 (5 bases). Per the germline V gene, CDR1 is MNHEY and CDR2 is SVGAGI. This CDR3 contains 15 residues. V was cut by 5 bases and J by 0 bases, with 10 bases left in between. The CDR3 sequence is CASSQTVSTNEKLFF. CDR3 coding DNA: TGTGCCAGCAGTCAGACAGTTTCAACTAATGAAAAACTGTTTTTT.

The chain uses TRBV6-1 and TRBJ2-7, with TRBD1 as a possible D gene (5 bases). V lost 11 bases, J lost 2 bases, and 10 bases lay in between. From germline, CDR1 is MNHNS and CDR2 SASEGT. This CDR3 has 11 residues. For the CDR3, the DNA is TGTGCCGCATGGGGCCCCTACGAGCAGTACTTC. Encoded protein: CAAWGPYEQYF.